This T cell receptor (beta chain) was retrieved from a study of neurological immune-mediated disorders. Via MiXCR, TCRdb re-called the 5' RACE reads, giving one row per CDR3 protein. The sample shows more than 45,000 distinct CDR3 sequences, 2.5% of them seen only once. At least ten counts were recorded for this clonotype. J was trimmed by 5 bases and V by 0 bases; bases with no gene match: 6. Germline CDR1 and CDR2: LGHNA and YNFKEQ. The CDR3 loop spans 18 amino acids. The chain employs TRBV4-2 and TRBJ2-3, with TRBD2 matching over 15 bases. The specimen was PBMCs. The source of this sequence is a middle-aged man with multiple sclerosis. The CDR3 DNA is TGTGCCAGCAGCCAAGATGGACTAGCGGGGGGGAGGAGAGATACGCAGTATTTT. Amino acids: CASSQDGLAGGRRDTQYF.